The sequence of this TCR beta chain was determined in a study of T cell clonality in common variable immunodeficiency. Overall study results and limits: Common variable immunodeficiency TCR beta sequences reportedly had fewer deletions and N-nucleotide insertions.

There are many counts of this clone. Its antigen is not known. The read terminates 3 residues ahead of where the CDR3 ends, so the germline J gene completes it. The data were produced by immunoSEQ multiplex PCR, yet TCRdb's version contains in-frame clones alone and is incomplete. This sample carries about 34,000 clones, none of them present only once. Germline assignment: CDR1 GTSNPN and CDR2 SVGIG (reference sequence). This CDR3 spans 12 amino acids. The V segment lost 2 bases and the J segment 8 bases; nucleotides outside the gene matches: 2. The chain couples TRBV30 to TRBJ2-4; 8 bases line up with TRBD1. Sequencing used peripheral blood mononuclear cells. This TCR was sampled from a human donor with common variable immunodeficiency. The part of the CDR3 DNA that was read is TGTGCCTGGAGTTGGACAGGGTACATT. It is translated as CAWSWTGYI. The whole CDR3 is CAWSWTGYIQYF.